Sequencing of this T cell receptor (beta chain) was carried out in a study of blood T cell repertoires in COVID-19. Assay: immunoSEQ multiplex PCR; the TCRdb copy retains only in-frame clones and omits some. The sample consists of about 180,000 clones, 88% of them appearing once. This TCR was recovered from a woman aged 18-35 years who had recovered from COVID-19. Sequencing was performed on PBMCs or T cells enriched from blood (not recorded which).

CDR3 residues: CASSLVGGTEGYTF. The CDR3 bases are TGTGCCAGCAGCTTGGTGGGGGGAACGGAAGGCTACACCTTC. The chain has TRBV5-4 and TRBJ1-2; D may be TRBD1 (5 bases). With 0 bases removed from V and 8 bases from J, the gap between germline ends came to 14 bases. The CDR3 length is 14 residues. Per germline, CDR1 SGHNT and CDR2 YYREEE (reference sequence).